This entry concerns a single T cell receptor (beta chain). This CDR3 comprises 14 residues. Germline V gene lookup returns CDR1 SGHNT and CDR2 YENEEA. V was pared by 0 bases and J by 6 bases, with 4 bases of the junction left unmatched. The study recruited people aged about 18 to 89 years across about 25 US areas. Assignment of participants to cohorts was predicated upon participant-reported clinical history. Authors' processing steps: The authors estimated nucleated cell counts from reference gene primer amplification. Libraries were prepared by immunoSEQ multiplex PCR; TCRdb keeps only in-frame clonotypes and omits some of them. Clone size and V and J calls were adopted from that table, with D and trimming inferred from the DNA. The sample contains some 240,000 clones, about 81% of which appear only once. This record belongs to a study of blood T cell repertoires in COVID-19.

Input material: PBMCs or T cells enriched from blood (not recorded which). The chain combines TRBV11-3 with TRBJ2-5; TRBD1 agrees at 7 bases. This receptor was taken from a man younger than 40 with acute COVID-19. The chain's CDR3 is CASSLDARGKTQYF. The CDR3 region has the DNA TGTGCCAGCAGCTTAGATGCCAGGGGGAAGACCCAGTACTTC.